This TCR beta chain appears in the sequencing data of a study of T cells after yellow fever vaccination (dated by TCRdb to about 2019). In terms of the full investigation: The SMART-Seq v4 Ultra Low Input RNA kit was used to prepare libraries from fractions with low cell numbers. Two healthy male donors, one aged 18 to 30 and one aged 30 to 40 years, were included in the cohort. Bulk TCR alpha and beta repertoires were sequenced longitudinally to track T-cell clones before and after primary and booster YFV17D yellow fever vaccination. Blood was collected at multiple timepoints before and after primary and secondary immunization, and bulk PBMC replicates and cell subsets were isolated.

Explained via the paper, the treatment or condition label denotes: live attenuated yellow fever vaccine strain. PBMCs were isolated from peripheral blood using a standard Ficoll-Paque protocol. Dynabeads CD4 and CD8 positive selection kits were used to isolate the CD4 and CD8 T-cell fractions. RNA was extracted with TriZol from bulk PBMCs, CD4 and CD8 fractions, and dextramer-positive and dextramer-negative fractions. Turning to this clonotype: Its antigen is not yet known. Per-nucleotide qualities are absent, and no much larger clonotype sits a single base away.

The listed sequencing device is Illumina NovaSeq 6000. TCR cDNA was synthesized by 5'RACE template switching, which introduced a universal primer site and unique molecular identifiers. Priming of cDNA synthesis was performed from both the TCR alpha and TCR beta constant segments. Library amplification involved two PCR steps, and the second step added sample barcodes and sequencing adapters. Sequencing of libraries was done on Illumina HiSeq 2500 (2x100 bp) or NovaSeq (2x150 bp). Processing in the source paper ran as follows. Demultiplexing of reads and collapsing into UMI consensus sequences were performed with MIGEC, and V(D)J alignment was carried out with MiXCR. Clonotypes responding to the vaccine were identified with edgeR on replicate PBMC samples, with the criteria of FDR below 0.01 and a log2 fold change above 5 up to day 15. Bulk clonotypes were assigned CD4 or CD8 identity according to which sequenced CD4 or CD8 repertoire held them at higher abundance. The raw public reads went through TCRdb reprocessing: fastp at Q25, MiXCR clone calling, in-frame beta chains kept. CDR3 protein sequences are deduplicated, and each keeps its most common genes and DNA. None of the V and J calls come from the authors' own analysis; TCRdb made them. The sample contains some 320,000 distinct CDR3 sequences, 9.5% to 12% of them found a single time. The ten largest make up approximately 3.3% of the sample.

Based on the germline V gene (reference sequence), the CDR1 and CDR2 sequences are LGHDT and YNNKEL. V was cut back by 3 bases and J by 7 bases, leaving a gap of 12 bases between them. Taken from cysteine to phenylalanine, the CDR3 has 13 residues. The retained sequence is limited to the CDR3, 39 bases, with the frame set at the first base. Study-wide findings and limitations: After the booster, most clones that had expanded after primary vaccination were detected again (about 97% of CD4 and around nine tenths of CD8), suggesting broad maintenance of memory. Computational filtering was needed because FACS-sorted repertoires could contain abundant contaminating clonotypes from the bulk population. A small share of clonotypes was detected in both CD4 and CD8 compartments, with the overlap likely arising from convergent recombination. The study included only a couple of donors, which limits how far the findings can be generalized. The secondary T-cell response was found to be weaker but faster than the primary response, with a peak reached on day 5 rather than on day 15.

This receptor chain uses TRBV3-1 and TRBJ1-2, with a tentative D gene TRBD1 over 6 matching bases. Sample: CD4+ T cells sorted from PBMCs, taken 45 days after the yellow fever booster vaccination. This clonotype originated in a man aged 18 to 35 who received the YFV17D yellow fever vaccine. The CDR3 protein is CASSHRGGGGYTF. The sequenced DNA: TGTGCCAGCAGCCACCGCGGAGGGGGTGGCTACACCTTC. This CDR3, with the reference TRBV3-1 and TRBJ1-2 proteins standing in past its ends, gives the full variable domain DTAVSQTPKYLVTQMGNDKSIKCEQNLGHDTMYWYKQDSKKFLKIMFSYNNKELIINETVPNRFSPKSPDKAHLNLHINSLELGDSAVYFCASSHRGGGGYTFGSGTRLTVV.